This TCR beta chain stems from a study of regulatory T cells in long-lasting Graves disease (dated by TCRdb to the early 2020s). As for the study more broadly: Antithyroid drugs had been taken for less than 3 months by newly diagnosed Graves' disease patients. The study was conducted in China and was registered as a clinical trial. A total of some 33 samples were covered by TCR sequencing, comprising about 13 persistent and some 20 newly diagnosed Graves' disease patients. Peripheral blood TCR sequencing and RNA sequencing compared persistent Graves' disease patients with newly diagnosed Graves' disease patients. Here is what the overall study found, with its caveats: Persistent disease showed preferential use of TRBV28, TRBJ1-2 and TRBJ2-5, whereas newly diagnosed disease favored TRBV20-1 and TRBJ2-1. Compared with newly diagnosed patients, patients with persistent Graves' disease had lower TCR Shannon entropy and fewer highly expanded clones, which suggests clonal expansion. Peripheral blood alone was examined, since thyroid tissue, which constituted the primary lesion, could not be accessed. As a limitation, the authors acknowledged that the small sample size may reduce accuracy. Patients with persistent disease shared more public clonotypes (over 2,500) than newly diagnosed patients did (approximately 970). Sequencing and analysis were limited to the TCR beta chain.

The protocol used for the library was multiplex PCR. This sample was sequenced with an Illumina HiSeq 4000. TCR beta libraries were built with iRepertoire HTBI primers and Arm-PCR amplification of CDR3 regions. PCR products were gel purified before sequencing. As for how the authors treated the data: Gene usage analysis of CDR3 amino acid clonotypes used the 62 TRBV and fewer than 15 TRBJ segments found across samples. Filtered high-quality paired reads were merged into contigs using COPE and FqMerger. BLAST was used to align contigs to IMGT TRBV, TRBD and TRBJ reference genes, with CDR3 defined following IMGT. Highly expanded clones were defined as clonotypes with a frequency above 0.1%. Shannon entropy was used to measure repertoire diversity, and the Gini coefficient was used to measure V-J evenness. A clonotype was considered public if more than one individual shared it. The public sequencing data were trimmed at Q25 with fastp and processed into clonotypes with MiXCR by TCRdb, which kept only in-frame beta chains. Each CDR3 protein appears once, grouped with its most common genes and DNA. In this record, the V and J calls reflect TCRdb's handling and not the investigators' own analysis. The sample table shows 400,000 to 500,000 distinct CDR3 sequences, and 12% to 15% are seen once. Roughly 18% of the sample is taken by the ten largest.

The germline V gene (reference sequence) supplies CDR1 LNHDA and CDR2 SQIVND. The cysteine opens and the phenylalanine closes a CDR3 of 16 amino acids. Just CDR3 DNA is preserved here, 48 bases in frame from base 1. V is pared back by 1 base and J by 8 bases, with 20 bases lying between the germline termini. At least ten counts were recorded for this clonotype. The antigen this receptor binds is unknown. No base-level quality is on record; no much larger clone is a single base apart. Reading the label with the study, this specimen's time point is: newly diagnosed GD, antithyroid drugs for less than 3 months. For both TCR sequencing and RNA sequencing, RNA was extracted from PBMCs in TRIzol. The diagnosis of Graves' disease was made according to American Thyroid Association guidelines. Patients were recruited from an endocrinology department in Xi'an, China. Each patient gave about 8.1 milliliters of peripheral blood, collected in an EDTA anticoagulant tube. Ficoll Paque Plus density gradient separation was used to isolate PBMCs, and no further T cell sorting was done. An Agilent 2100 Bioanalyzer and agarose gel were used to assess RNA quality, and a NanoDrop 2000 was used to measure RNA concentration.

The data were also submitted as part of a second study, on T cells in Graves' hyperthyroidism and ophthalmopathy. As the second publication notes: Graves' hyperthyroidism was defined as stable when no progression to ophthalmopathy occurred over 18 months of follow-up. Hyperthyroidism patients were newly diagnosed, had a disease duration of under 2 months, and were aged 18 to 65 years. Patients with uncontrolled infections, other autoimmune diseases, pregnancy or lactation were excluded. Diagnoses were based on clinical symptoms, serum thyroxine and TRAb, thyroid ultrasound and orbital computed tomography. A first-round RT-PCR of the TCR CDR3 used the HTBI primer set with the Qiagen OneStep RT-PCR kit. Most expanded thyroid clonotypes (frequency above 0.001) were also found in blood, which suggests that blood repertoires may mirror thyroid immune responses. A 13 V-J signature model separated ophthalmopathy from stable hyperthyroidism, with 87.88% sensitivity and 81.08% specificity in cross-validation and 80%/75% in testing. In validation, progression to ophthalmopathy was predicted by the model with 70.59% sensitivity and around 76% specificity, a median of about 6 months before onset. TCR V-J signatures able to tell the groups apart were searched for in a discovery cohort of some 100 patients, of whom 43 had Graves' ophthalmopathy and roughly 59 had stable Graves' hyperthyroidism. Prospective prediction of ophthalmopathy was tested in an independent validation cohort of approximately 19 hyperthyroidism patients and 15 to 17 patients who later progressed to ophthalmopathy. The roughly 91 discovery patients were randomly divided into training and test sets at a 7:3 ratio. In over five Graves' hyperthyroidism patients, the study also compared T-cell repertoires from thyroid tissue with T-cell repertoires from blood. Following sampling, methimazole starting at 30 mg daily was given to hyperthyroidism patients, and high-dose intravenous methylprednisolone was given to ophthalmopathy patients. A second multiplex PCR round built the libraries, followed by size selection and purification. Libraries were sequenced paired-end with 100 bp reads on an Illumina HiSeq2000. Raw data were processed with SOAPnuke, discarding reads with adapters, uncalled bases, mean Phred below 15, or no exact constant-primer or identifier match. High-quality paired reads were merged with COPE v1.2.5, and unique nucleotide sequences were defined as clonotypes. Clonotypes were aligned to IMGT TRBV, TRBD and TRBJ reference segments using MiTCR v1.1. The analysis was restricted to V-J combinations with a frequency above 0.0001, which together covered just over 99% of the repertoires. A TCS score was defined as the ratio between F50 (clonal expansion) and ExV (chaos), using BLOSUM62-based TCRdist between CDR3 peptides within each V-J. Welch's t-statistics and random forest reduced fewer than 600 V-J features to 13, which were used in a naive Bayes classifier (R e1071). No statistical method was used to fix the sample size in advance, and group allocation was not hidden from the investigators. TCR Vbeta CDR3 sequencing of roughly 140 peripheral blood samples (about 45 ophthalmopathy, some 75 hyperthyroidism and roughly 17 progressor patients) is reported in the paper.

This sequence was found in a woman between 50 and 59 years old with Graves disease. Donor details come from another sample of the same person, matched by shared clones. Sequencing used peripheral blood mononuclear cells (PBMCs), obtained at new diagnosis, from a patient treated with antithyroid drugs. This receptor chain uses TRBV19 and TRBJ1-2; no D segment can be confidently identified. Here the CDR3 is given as CASSIGVDRAWVGYTF. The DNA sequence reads TGTGCCAGTAGTATAGGTGTCGACCGAGCGTGGGTCGGCTACACCTTC.